This entry lists 7 T cell receptor beta chains sequenced from one sample in a study of early T cells in non-severe SARS-CoV-2 infection. TCRdb passed the 5' RACE reads through MiXCR, listing each CDR3 protein once. The sample yields about 33,000 distinct CDR3 sequences, less than 5.5% seen once. Sequencing was performed on whole blood. Receptor source: an adult who was a healthcare worker with PCR-confirmed SARS-CoV-2 infection or an uninfected control (not recorded which).

This clonotype came up many times. This chain connects TRBV5-1 to TRBJ1-1; D gene ambiguous. Germline V gene sequence: CDR1 SGHRS, CDR2 YFSETQ. V lost 4 bases, J lost 8 bases, and 15 bases lay in between. This CDR3 is built from 13 residues. CDR3 in DNA: TGCGCCAGCAGCAGAGCTGGGGATGCAGAAGCTTTCTTT. It specifies CASSRAGDAEAFF.

This clonotype has only a few counts. The V and J genes are TRBV20-1 and TRBJ1-1; no firm D call. V was trimmed by 0 bases and J by 1 base, leaving 3 bases between them. The germline gives CDR1 DFQATT, CDR2 SNEGSKA (reference sequence). CDR3 length equals 12 residues. CDR3 sequence: CSAREGNTEAFF. CDR3 bases: TGCAGTGCTAGAGAAGGGAACACTGAAGCTTTCTTT.

This clonotype was observed a few times. In nucleotides, the CDR3 is TGTGCCAGCAGTAAATCTAGCGGGGGCTTCTCCTACGAGCAGTACTTC. Protein product: CASSKSSGGFSYEQYF. The chain recombines TRBV6-6 with TRBJ2-7, with 10 bases aligning to TRBD2. The CDR3 runs 16 residues. The germline V gene encodes CDR1 MNHNY and CDR2 SVGAGI (reference sequence). Trimming took 5 bases from V and 0 from J; bases not matched to a gene: 7.

This clonotype was recorded many times. The chain couples TRBV5-6 to TRBJ2-1; possible D gene TRBD2, 6 bases. The CDR3 totals 15 residues. V dropped 1 base and J dropped 6 bases, with 14 bases sitting between them. The V gene's germline CDR1 is SGHDT and CDR2 YYEEEE. CDR3 sequence: CASSLKDYHLNEQFF. CDR3 nucleotide sequence: TGTGCCAGCAGCTTGAAGGACTACCATCTCAATGAGCAGTTCTTC.

This clonotype came up many times. The rearrangement links TRBV29-1 to TRBJ1-1; no firm D call. With 5 bases removed from V and 0 bases from J, the gap between germline ends came to 13 bases. Germline CDR1 is SQVTM and CDR2 is ANQGSEA. The CDR3 has 14 residues. The CDR3 here is CSVTGKGMNTEAFF. CDR3 nucleotide sequence: TGCAGCGTTACTGGGAAGGGTATGAACACTGAAGCTTTCTTT.

This clonotype was recorded a few times. The chain links TRBV12-3 or TRBV12-4 to TRBJ2-7; weak D call: TRBD1 (6 bases). The ends were cut back, 3 bases at V and 3 bases at J, with 12 bases in the middle. This CDR3 is 14 amino acids long. CDR3 DNA sequence: TGTGCCAGCAGTTTTATGGGGGCCCTCTACGAGCAGTACTTC. Translation: CASSFMGALYEQYF.

This clonotype occurred a few times. The chain recombines TRBV7-3 with TRBJ2-5; tentative D call: TRBD1 (5 bases). Per the germline V gene, CDR1 is SGHTA and CDR2 is FQGTGA. CDR3 length: 14 amino acids. Trimming shortened V by 5 bases and J by 5 bases, and 15 bases separated the two germline ends. The CDR3 spells CASSQGVNRETQYF. As DNA, the CDR3 is TGTGCCAGCAGCCAAGGGGTCAATAGGGAGACCCAGTACTTC.